This section outlines one T cell receptor beta chain sequence together with its context. CDR1 and CDR2 (germline): DFQATT, SNEGSKA (reference sequence). The CDR3 runs 15 residues. V lost 0 bases and J 6 bases, leaving 15 bases between the germline ends. These data belong to a study of early T cells in non-severe SARS-CoV-2 infection. About the study: It was bulk RNA from unsorted whole blood that was sequenced, and the chains were unpaired.

In TCRdb, the 5' RACE reads were re-called with MiXCR into one record per CDR3 protein. The repertoire holds 45,000 to 50,000 distinct CDR3 sequences, with roughly 6.1% as singletons. This clonotype was sampled from an adult who was a healthcare worker with PCR-confirmed SARS-CoV-2 infection or an uninfected control (not recorded which). Sequenced material: whole blood, taken at baseline. This chain uses TRBV20-1 with TRBJ2-1; no definite D call. The CDR3 sequence: CSARDRTPYSNEQFF. CDR3 DNA sequence: TGCAGTGCTAGAGATAGAACCCCCTACTCCAATGAGCAGTTCTTC.